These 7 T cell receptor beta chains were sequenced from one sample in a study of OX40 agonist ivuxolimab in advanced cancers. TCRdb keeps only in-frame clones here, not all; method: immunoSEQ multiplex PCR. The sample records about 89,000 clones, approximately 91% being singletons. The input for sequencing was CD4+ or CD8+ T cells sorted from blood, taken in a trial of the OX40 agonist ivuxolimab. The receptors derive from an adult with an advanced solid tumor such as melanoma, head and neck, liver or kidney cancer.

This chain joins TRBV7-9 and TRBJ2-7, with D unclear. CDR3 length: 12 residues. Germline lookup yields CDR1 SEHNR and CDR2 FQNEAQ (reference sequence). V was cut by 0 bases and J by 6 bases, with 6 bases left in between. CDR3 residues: CASSLARTEQYF. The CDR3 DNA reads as TGTGCCAGCAGCTTAGCGCGAACCGAGCAGTACTTC.

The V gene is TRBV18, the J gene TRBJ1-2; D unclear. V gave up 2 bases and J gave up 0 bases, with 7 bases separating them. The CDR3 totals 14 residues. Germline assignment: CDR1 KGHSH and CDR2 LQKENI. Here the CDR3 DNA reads TGTGCCAGCTCACCAGCTTCCTCTAACTATGGCTACACCTTC. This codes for CASSPASSNYGYTF.

Here the CDR3 reads CASSVQGSGELFF. The CDR3 coding sequence is TGTGCCAGCAGCGTACAGGGGTCCGGGGAGCTGTTTTTT. The chain carries TRBV9 and TRBJ2-2; weak D call: TRBD1 (6 bases). CDR3 length: 13 residues. The germline gives CDR1 SGDLS, CDR2 YYNGEE. V was clipped by 1 base and J by 6 bases, with 7 bases between them.

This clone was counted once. This CDR3 is CASSFQTGWVWTDTQYF. CDR3 nucleotides: TGTGCCAGCAGCTTTCAGACAGGGTGGGTGTGGACAGATACGCAGTATTTT. The chain uses TRBV7-2 and TRBJ2-3; 7 positions agree with TRBD1. The J segment lost 3 bases and the V segment lost 3 bases, leaving 12 bases of the junction unmatched. Germline V CDR1 and CDR2: SGHTA, FQGNSA. The CDR3 totals 17 residues.

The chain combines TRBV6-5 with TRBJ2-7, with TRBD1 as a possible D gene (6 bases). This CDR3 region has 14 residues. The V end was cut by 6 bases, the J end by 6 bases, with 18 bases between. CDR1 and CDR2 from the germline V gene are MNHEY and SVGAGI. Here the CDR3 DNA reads TGTGCCAGCAGCCATCGGGCAGGGGATGTCGAGCAGTACTTC. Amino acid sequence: CASSHRAGDVEQYF.

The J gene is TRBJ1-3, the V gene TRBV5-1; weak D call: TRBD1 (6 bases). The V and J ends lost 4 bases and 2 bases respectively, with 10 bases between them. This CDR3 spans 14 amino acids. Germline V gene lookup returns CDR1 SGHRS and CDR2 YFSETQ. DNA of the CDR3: TGCGCCAGCAGCCAGGGGCCACCTGGAAACACCATATATTTT. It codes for CASSQGPPGNTIYF.

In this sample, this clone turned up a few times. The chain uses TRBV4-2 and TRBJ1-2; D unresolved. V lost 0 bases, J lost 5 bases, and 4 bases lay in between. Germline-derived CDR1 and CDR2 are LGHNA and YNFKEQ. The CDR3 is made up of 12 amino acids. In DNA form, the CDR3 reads TGTGCCAGCAGCCAAGATGCGTATGGCTACACCTTC. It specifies CASSQDAYGYTF.